Listed here are 31 T cell receptor beta chains from one sample, sequenced in a study of Ad26.COV2.S vaccination and SARS-CoV-2 variants (dated by TCRdb to about 2021). The label giving this sample's treatment or condition can be read as: around 19 received Ad26.COV2.S at low or high dose, single or two shots; about 5 received placebo; per-sample allocation not given. For vaccine and placebo recipients, the sequenced repertoires came from samples collected on day 63 after the first injection. The library was generated by the immunoSEQ multiplex PCR assay. In its TCRdb copy, this immuneACCESS table keeps in-frame sequences only and misses some clones. Where compared with another copy, unresolved V genes explain less than half of these, and the others have no known cause. This sample lists roughly 350,000 clones; 80% to 90% were detected once. In total, the top ten clones hold under 6% of the sample.

Sequencing was performed on peripheral blood, taken in a trial of Ad26.COV2.S vaccine versus placebo. Receptors were obtained from a person aged 18-60 years who received the Ad26.COV2.S COVID-19 vaccine or a placebo.

This chain links TRBV11-3 with TRBJ1-5; weak D call: TRBD1 (6 bases). Deletions cut 5 bases from V and 6 bases from J, with 17 bases between. The CDR3 extends over 15 amino acids. Germline CDR1 reads SGHNT; CDR2 reads YENEEA. The CDR3 reads CASSGPEGVTQPQHF. DNA for the CDR3: TGTGCCAGCAGCGGCCCCGAGGGGGTAACTCAGCCCCAGCATTTT.

V is TRBV7-9 and J is TRBJ2-7; 10 bases are shared with TRBD2. The CDR3 sequence is 17 residues long. Germline V gives CDR1 SEHNR, CDR2 FQNEAQ (reference sequence). V lost 4 bases, J lost 5 bases, and 14 bases stayed unmatched. In nucleotides, the CDR3 is TGTGCCAGCAGCTCCCTCCTCCTAGCGGGAGCTGAGGACGAGCAGTACTTC. It is translated as CASSSLLLAGAEDEQYF. The whole variable domain, remainder taken from reference TRBV7-9 and TRBJ2-7, is DTGVSQNPRHKITKRGQNVTFRCDPISEHNRLYWYRQTLGQGPEFLTYFQNEAQLEKSRLLSDRFSAERPKGSFSTLEIQRTEQGDSAMYLCASSSLLLAGAEDEQYFGPGTRLTVT.

This chain connects TRBV27 to TRBJ2-3; D not certain. Germline V gives CDR1 MNHEY, CDR2 SMNVEV (reference sequence). V was clipped by 2 bases and J by 2 bases, with 5 bases between them. The CDR3 spans 13 residues. CDR3 sequence: CASSLQDTDTQYF. CDR3 coding DNA: TGTGCCAGCAGTTTACAGGACACAGATACGCAGTATTTT.

The J gene is TRBJ1-6, the V gene TRBV14, with 8 nucleotides matching TRBD1. The ends lost 2 bases at V and 7 bases at J; junction bases unmatched: 4. The CDR3 is 15 residues long. Germline CDR1 SGHDN, CDR2 FVKESK. The CDR3 nucleotides read TGTGCCAGCAGCCAACTGGACAGGGACAATTCACCCCTCCACTTT. Protein sequence: CASSQLDRDNSPLHF.

The rearrangement uses TRBV9 and TRBJ1-3, with 11 bases matching TRBD1. Germline assignment: CDR1 SGDLS and CDR2 YYNGEE. The ends lost 3 bases at V and 3 bases at J; junction bases unmatched: 8. The CDR3 consists of 17 residues. The CDR3: CASSARGTGGLGNTIYF. CDR3 in DNA: TGTGCCAGCAGCGCCCGGGGGACAGGGGGGCTTGGAAACACCATATATTTT. The complete variable domain, with remaining parts taken from reference TRBV9 and TRBJ1-3, reads DSGVTQTPKHLITATGQRVTLRCSPRSGDLSVYWYQQSLDQGLQFLIQYYNGEERAKGNILERFSAQQFPDLHSELNLSSLELGDSALYFCASSARGTGGLGNTIYFGEGSWLTVV.

This clone was seen only once. The chain uses TRBV15 and TRBJ2-1; D is possibly TRBD1 (6 bases). V lost 6 bases and J 4 bases, leaving 10 bases between the germline ends. This CDR3 has 13 residues. Germline CDR1 LNHNV, CDR2 YYDKDF (reference sequence). CDR3 in amino acids: CATRDSFYNEQFF. CDR3 nucleotide sequence: TGTGCCACCAGGGACAGTTTTTACAATGAGCAGTTCTTC.

This sequence joins TRBV27 and TRBJ2-1; D is ambiguous. V lost 8 bases, J lost 9 bases, and 17 bases lay in between. The CDR3 sequence is 13 residues long. CDR1 is MNHEY and CDR2 is SMNVEV in the germline V gene (reference sequence). The CDR3 region is CASGSKQGSEQFF. Written as DNA, the CDR3 is TGTGCCAGCGGCTCCAAACAAGGGTCTGAGCAGTTCTTC.

This clone was detected once. The chain joins TRBV6-5 to TRBJ1-4; TRBD1 agrees at 8 bases. Germline V CDR1 and CDR2: MNHEY, SVGAGI. The CDR3 consists of 12 residues. The junction had 4 bases not matched to a gene; V was cut back by 8 bases and J by 8 bases. Written as DNA, the CDR3 is TGTGCCAGCGGGACAGGTGGGGAAAAACTGTTTTTT. It translates to CASGTGGEKLFF.

In DNA form, the CDR3 reads TGTGCCAGCAGCTTGGTGTTAGGGACCCTAGTGGAGCAGTACTTC. This gives the protein CASSLVLGTLVEQYF. The rearrangement uses TRBV5-4 and TRBJ2-7; D possibly uses TRBD1 or TRBD2 (5 bases each). Trimming removed 0 bases from V and 7 bases from J, with 17 bases in between. CDR1 is SGHNT, CDR2 YYREEE, per germline (reference sequence). This CDR3 spans 15 amino acids.

The chain uses TRBV6-5 and TRBJ1-1, with TRBD1 matching over 10 bases. The CDR3 has 14 amino acids. CDR1 MNHEY and CDR2 SVGAGI come from the germline V gene. V lost 6 bases and J lost 3; bases outside the gene matches: 4. For the CDR3, the DNA is TGTGCCAGCAGCCTGGACAGGGGGGACACTGAAGCTTTCTTT. The encoded protein is CASSLDRGDTEAFF.

The rearrangement joins TRBV30 to TRBJ2-5; D perhaps matches TRBD2 (5 bases). The CDR3 runs to 13 residues. Germline assignment: CDR1 GTSNPN and CDR2 SVGIG (reference sequence). V was pared by 0 bases and J by 4 bases, with 9 bases between. The CDR3: CAWSVGVGETQYF. The CDR3 bases are TGTGCCTGGAGTGTGGGAGTAGGAGAGACCCAGTACTTC.

The J gene is TRBJ1-1, the V gene TRBV10-2; D might be TRBD1 (5 bases). Deletions cut 2 bases from V and 2 bases from J, with 9 bases between. This CDR3 spans 14 amino acids. CDR1 is WSHSY and CDR2 is SAAADI in the germline V gene. Written as DNA, the CDR3 is TGCGCCAGCAGTGAGGGGGCGGAAAACACTGAAGCTTTCTTT. Translating gives CASSEGAENTEAFF.

V and J are TRBV5-1 and TRBJ2-1, with 8 bases lining up with TRBD1. Trimming cost V 4 bases and J 2 bases; bases outside gene matches: 5. The CDR3 sequence is 15 residues long. Germline V gene lookup returns CDR1 SGHRS and CDR2 YFSETQ. This CDR3 reads CASSIGQGPYNEQFF. CDR3 coding DNA: TGCGCCAGCAGCATAGGACAGGGTCCCTACAATGAGCAGTTCTTC.

The V and J genes are TRBV2 and TRBJ1-2; possible D gene TRBD1, 6 bases. Trimming took off 7 bases at V and 5 bases at J, with 14 bases between the two ends. Germline values: CDR1 SNHLY, CDR2 FYNNEI. The CDR3 covers 13 residues. CDR3 protein: CASNGGQKYGYTF. Here the CDR3 DNA reads TGTGCCAGCAACGGGGGGCAAAAGTATGGCTACACCTTC.

CDR3 DNA: TGTGCCACCAGTGATCCCCAGCCGGGACAGGGTCTTATGGGTGAGCAGTTCTTC. It codes for CATSDPQPGQGLMGEQFF. The chain joins TRBV24-1 to TRBJ2-1, with 9 positions matching TRBD1. With V trimmed by 3 bases and J by 9 bases, 17 bases remained unmatched. CDR1 is KGHDR, CDR2 SFDVKD, per germline. This CDR3 spans 18 amino acids.

There are a few counts of this clone. V is TRBV4-1 and J is TRBJ1-1, with 8 bases aligning to TRBD1. V shed 4 bases, J shed 0 bases, and the junction held 7 bases outside the gene matches. CDR1 MGHRA and CDR2 YSYEKL come from the germline V gene. This CDR3 comprises 16 residues. CDR3 in amino acids: CASSPLAQGVNTEAFF. CDR3 DNA: TGCGCCAGCAGCCCTCTTGCACAGGGGGTGAACACTGAAGCTTTCTTT.

The V gene is TRBV29-1, the J gene TRBJ1-3; D not certain. Germline V gene sequence: CDR1 SQVTM, CDR2 ANQGSEA. The CDR3 length is 12 residues. Trimming removed 6 bases at V and 1 base at J, with 7 bases between. As DNA, the CDR3 is TGCAGCGTGGGAGGTTCTGGAAACACCATATATTTT. The encoded protein is CSVGGSGNTIYF.

The rearrangement uses TRBV28 and TRBJ2-3; TRBD1 matches at 10 bases. Germline CDR1 is MDHEN and CDR2 is SYDVKM. CDR3 length equals 17 residues. V was clipped by 3 bases and J by 1 base; unmatched bases: 7. The CDR3 DNA follows: TGTGCCAGCAGTTTGATCTCTGGACAGGGGGGCACAGATACGCAGTATTTT. Residues: CASSLISGQGGTDTQYF. Full variable domain (rest looked up from reference TRBV28 and TRBJ2-3): DVKVTQSSRYLVKRTGEKVFLECVQDMDHENMFWYRQDPGLGLRLIYFSYDVKMKEKGDIPEGYSVSREKKERFSLILESASTNQTSMYLCASSLISGQGGTDTQYFGPGTRLTVL.

V is TRBV7-9 and J is TRBJ1-1; 8 bases line up with TRBD1. J lost 4 bases, V lost 5 bases, and 6 bases had no gene match. The V gene's germline CDR1 is SEHNR and CDR2 FQNEAQ (reference sequence). The CDR3 length is 14 residues. The DNA for the CDR3 is TGTGCCAGCAGCGTAGGACAGGGCAGCACTGAAGCTTTCTTT. Translated, it gives CASSVGQGSTEAFF.

The V and J genes are TRBV11-2 and TRBJ1-3; no definite D call. CDR1 is SGHAT, CDR2 FQNNGV, per germline. This CDR3 has 14 amino acids. The V gene lost 5 bases and the J gene lost 0 bases, with 8 bases spanning the gap. CDR3 in amino acids: CASSRDPSGNTIYF. CDR3 in DNA: TGTGCCAGCAGCAGAGATCCCTCTGGAAACACCATATATTTT.

The chain carries TRBV6-5 and TRBJ2-1; D gene uncertain. The CDR3 loop spans 13 amino acids. Looked up from germline, CDR1 is MNHEY and CDR2 is SVGAGI. V was clipped by 2 bases and J by 4 bases, with 6 bases between them. The CDR3 loop reads CASSYGRYNEQFF. CDR3 coding DNA: TGTGCCAGCAGTTACGGACGATACAATGAGCAGTTCTTC.

This sequence joins TRBV7-3 and TRBJ1-6, with D possibly being TRBD1 (5 bases). The V and J ends lost 1 base and 9 bases respectively, with 16 bases between them. This CDR3 region has 16 residues. The germline gives CDR1 SGHTA, CDR2 FQGTGA. CDR3 coding DNA: TGTGCCAGCAGCTTAAGTGGACAACGGTCGGCTTCACCCCTCCACTTT. Translated, it gives CASSLSGQRSASPLHF. Using reference TRBV7-3 and TRBJ1-6 for the parts outside the CDR3, the full variable domain is GAGVSQTPSNKVTEKGKYVELRCDPISGHTALYWYRQSLGQGPEFLIYFQGTGAADDSGLPNDRFFAVRPEGSVSTLKIQRTERGDSAVYLCASSLSGQRSASPLHFGNGTRLTVT.

The chain couples TRBV5-4 to TRBJ2-7; D is perhaps TRBD1 (6 bases). The CDR3 spans 13 residues. The V and J ends lost 0 bases and 3 bases respectively, with 7 bases between them. Germline V gene sequence: CDR1 SGHNT, CDR2 YYREEE (reference sequence). The DNA for the CDR3 is TGTGCCAGCAGCTTGGGGACAGACTACGAGCAGTACTTC. Its protein product is CASSLGTDYEQYF. The whole variable domain, remainder taken from reference TRBV5-4 and TRBJ2-7, is ETGVTQSPTHLIKTRGQQVTLRCSSQSGHNTVSWYQQALGQGPQFIFQYYREEENGRGNFPPRFSGLQFPNYSSELNVNALELDDSALYLCASSLGTDYEQYFGPGTRLTVT.

The chain has TRBV7-3 and TRBJ1-3; D gene ambiguous. There are 15 residues in the CDR3. V lost 2 bases and J 1 base, leaving 9 bases between the germline ends. In germline, CDR1 is SGHTA, CDR2 FQGTGA. CDR3 protein: CASSLGEGSGNTIYF. In nucleotides, the CDR3 is TGTGCCAGCAGCTTAGGGGAAGGATCTGGAAACACCATATATTTT.

The chain recombines TRBV11-2 with TRBJ2-7, with TRBD2 matching 7 bases. CDR1 is SGHAT and CDR2 is FQNNGV in the germline V gene. CDR3 length: 14 residues. Trimming at V came to 3 bases and at J to 4 bases, leaving 6 bases not matched to a gene. The CDR3 nucleotides read TGTGCCAGCAGCTTCCGCGGGAGCAGGTACGAGCAGTACTTC. It encodes CASSFRGSRYEQYF.

The chain links TRBV24-1 to TRBJ2-2; 7 bases align to TRBD1. Germline V lookup: CDR1 KGHDR, CDR2 SFDVKD. The V and J ends lost 2 bases and 5 bases, in that order; junction bases with no gene match: 10. This CDR3 is built from 17 residues. The CDR3 DNA follows: TGTGCCACCAGTGATTATCAACCGGGACAGCGAACCGGGGAGCTGTTTTTT. This sequence encodes CATSDYQPGQRTGELFF.

Written as DNA, the CDR3 is TGTGCCAGCTGCCGGGACCCGAACACTGAAGCTTTCTTT. It is translated as CASCRDPNTEAFF. The chain recombines TRBV6-5 with TRBJ1-1; weak D call: TRBD1 (5 bases). The CDR3 runs to 13 residues. The V gene's germline CDR1 is MNHEY and CDR2 SVGAGI. Trimming took 8 bases from V and 1 from J, leaving 11 bases between them.

CDR3 DNA sequence: TGCGCCAGCAGCTACGGACTAGCGGGGTACAATGAGCAGTTCTTC. Translated, it gives CASSYGLAGYNEQFF. This chain links TRBV5-1 with TRBJ2-1; 12 bases are a match to TRBD2. The CDR3 spans 15 residues. The junction had 2 bases not matched to a gene; V was cut back by 3 bases and J by 4 bases. The V gene's germline CDR1 is SGHRS and CDR2 YFSETQ.

This chain links TRBV28 with TRBJ1-2; D call uncertain. The CDR3 sequence is 12 residues long. In germline, CDR1 is MDHEN, CDR2 SYDVKM. Deletions cut 2 bases from V and 5 bases from J, with 6 bases between. The CDR3 DNA follows: TGTGCCAGCAGTTTAACGGGTTATGGCTACACCTTC. Protein sequence: CASSLTGYGYTF.

This clone was detected a few times. The chain recombines TRBV18 with TRBJ2-7; 8 nucleotides match TRBD2. The germline V gene has CDR1 KGHSH and CDR2 LQKENI. This CDR3 spans 15 amino acids. Germline trimming cut 4 bases from V and 5 bases from J; bases unmatched to any gene: 10. The CDR3 is CASSRPGGGRNEQYF. CDR3 DNA: TGTGCCAGCTCACGGCCCGGGGGGGGGCGAAACGAGCAGTACTTC.

Comments on this clone: Different DNA sequences within this sample yield the same CDR3. The rearrangement joins TRBV7-3 to TRBJ1-1; no definite D call. Per the germline V gene, CDR1 is SGHTA and CDR2 is FQGTGA. The CDR3 runs to 14 residues. Trimming removed 3 bases from V and 1 base from J, with 9 bases in between. CDR3 nucleotides: TGTGCCAGCAGCTTGGGTCGTGAGAACACTGAAGCTTTCTTT. Residues: CASSLGRENTEAFF.